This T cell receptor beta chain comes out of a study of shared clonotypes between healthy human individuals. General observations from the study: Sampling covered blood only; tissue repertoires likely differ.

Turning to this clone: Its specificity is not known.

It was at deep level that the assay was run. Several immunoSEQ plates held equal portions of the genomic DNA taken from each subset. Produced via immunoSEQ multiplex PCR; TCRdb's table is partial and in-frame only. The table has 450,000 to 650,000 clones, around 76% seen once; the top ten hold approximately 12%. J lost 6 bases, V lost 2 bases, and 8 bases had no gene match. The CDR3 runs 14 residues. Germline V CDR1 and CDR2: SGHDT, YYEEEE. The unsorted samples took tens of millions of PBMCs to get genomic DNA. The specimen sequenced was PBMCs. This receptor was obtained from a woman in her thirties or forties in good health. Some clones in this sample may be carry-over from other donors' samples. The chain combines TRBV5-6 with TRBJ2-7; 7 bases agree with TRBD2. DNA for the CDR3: TGTGCCAGCAGCTTAGGCGGGAGCTCCCCCGAGCAGTACTTC. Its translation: CASSLGGSSPEQYF.